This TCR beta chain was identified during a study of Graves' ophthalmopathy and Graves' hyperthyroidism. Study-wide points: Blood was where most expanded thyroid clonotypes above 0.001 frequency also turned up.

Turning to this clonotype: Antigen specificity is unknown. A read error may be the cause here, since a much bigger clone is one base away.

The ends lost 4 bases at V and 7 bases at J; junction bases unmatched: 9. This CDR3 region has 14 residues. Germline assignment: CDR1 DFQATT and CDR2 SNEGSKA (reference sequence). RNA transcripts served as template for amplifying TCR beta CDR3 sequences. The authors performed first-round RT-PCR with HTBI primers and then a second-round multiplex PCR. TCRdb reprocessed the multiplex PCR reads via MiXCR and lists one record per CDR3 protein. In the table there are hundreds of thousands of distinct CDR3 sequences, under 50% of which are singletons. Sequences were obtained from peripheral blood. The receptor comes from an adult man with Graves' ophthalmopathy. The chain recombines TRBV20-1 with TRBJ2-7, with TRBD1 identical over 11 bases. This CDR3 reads CSATPRDRGFEQYF. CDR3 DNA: TGCAGTGCTACTCCCCGGGACAGGGGGTTTGAGCAGTACTTC.